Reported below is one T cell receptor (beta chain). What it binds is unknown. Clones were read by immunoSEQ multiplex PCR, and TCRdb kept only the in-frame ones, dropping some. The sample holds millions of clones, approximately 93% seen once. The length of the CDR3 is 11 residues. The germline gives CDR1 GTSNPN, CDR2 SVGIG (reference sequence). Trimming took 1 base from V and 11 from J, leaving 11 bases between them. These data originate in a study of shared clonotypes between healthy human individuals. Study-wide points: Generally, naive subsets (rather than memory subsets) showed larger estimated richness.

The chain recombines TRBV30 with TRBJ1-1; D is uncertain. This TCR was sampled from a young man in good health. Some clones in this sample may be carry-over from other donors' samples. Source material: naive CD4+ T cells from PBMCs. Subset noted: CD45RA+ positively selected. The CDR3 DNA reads TGTGCCTGGAGTGAGGGCCAGGAGGCTTTCTTT. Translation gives CAWSEGQEAFF.